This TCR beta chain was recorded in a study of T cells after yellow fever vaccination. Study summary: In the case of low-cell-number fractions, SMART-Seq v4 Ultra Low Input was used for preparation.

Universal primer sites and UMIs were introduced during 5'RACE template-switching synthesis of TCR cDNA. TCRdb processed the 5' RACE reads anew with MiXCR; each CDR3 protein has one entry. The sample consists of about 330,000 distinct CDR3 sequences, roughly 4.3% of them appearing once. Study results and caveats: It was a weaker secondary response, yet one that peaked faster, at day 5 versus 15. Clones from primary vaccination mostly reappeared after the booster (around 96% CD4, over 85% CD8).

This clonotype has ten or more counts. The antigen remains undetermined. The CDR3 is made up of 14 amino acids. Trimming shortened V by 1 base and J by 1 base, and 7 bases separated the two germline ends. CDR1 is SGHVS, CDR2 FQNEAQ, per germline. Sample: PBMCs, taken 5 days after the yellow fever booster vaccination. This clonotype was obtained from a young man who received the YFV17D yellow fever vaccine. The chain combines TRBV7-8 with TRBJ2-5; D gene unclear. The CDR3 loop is CASSLGSVQETQYF. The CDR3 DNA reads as TGTGCCAGCAGCTTAGGGTCGGTCCAAGAGACCCAGTACTTC. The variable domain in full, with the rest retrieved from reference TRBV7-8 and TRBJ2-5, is GAGVSQSPRYKVAKRGQDVALRCDPISGHVSLFWYQQALGQGPEFLTYFQNEAQLDKSGLPSDRFFAERPEGSVSTLKIQRTQQEDSAVYLCASSLGSVQETQYFGPGTRLLVL.